This T cell receptor beta chain was obtained from a study of blood T cells in healthy people across ages. Study results and limitations: From one million sequenced T cells, diversity estimates were lower bounds.

Primers used in a second PCR of about 6 to 12 cycles were a sample-barcoded 5' primer and a J-beta primer mix. TCRdb ran MiXCR on the 5' RACE reads and lists one entry per CDR3 protein. The data hold approximately 1,700,000 distinct CDR3 sequences, with roughly two fifths observed a single time. This clonotype was found once. Its antigen is as yet unknown. Sequencing was done on a sample of blood. The sequence was collected from a human donor in good health.

The CDR3 loop reads CASSLSVMNTGELFF. CDR3 nucleotide sequence: TGTGCCAGCAGCTTATCAGTTATGAACACCGGGGAGCTGTTTTTT. The chain combines TRBV7-2 with TRBJ2-2; no definite D call. Trimming took off 2 bases at V and 1 base at J, with 8 bases between the two ends. This CDR3 spans 15 amino acids. Per the germline V gene, CDR1 is SGHTA and CDR2 is FQGNSA.